These T cell receptor beta chains were read from a single sample in a study of shared clonotypes between healthy human individuals. Generated by immunoSEQ multiplex PCR, the TCRdb table keeps only in-frame clones and is missing some. The profile covers a few hundred thousand clones, with roughly 95% appearing a single time and around 0.097% taken by the ten largest. The specimen was naive CD8+ T cells sorted from blood. Receptors originate from a woman aged 25-40 years in good health. Each CDR3 is given with its conserved first and last residue. Each record gives: D gene, J gene, V gene, clone size, CDR3 DNA, CDR3 protein. The D gene is left open where the match is weak. Clone sizes are given selectively: once, few, many, or a class where the clone is expanded.

-	TRBJ1-6	TRBV27	-	TGTGCCAGCAGTTTTAGTCAGTTAAATTCACCCCTCCACTTT	CASSFSQLNSPLHF
-	TRBJ2-1	TRBV27	-	TGTGCCAGCAGTTTATCGGCCTACAATGAGCAGTTCTTC	CASSLSAYNEQFF
TRBD1	TRBJ1-2	TRBV28	-	TGTGCCAGCCTAGGCGGGACAGAGATTAACTATGGCTACACCTTC	CASLGGTEINYGYTF
-	TRBJ1-5	TRBV30	-	TGTGCCTGGAGTGTAAATCAGGACATTAGTAGCAATCAGCCCCAGCATTTT	CAWSVNQDISSNQPQHF
-	TRBJ2-7	TRBV28	once	TGTGCCAGCCCCGGGACACTGACCTACGAGCAGTACTTC	CASPGTLTYEQYF
TRBD2	TRBJ2-3	TRBV5-1	-	TGCGCCAGCAGCTTGACTAGCGGGAGCTTCGCAGATACGCAGTATTTT	CASSLTSGSFADTQYF
-	TRBJ2-7	TRBV27	-	TGTGCCAGCAGCCCGGGGGGCGGCTACGAGCAGTACTTC	CASSPGGGYEQYF
-	TRBJ2-7	TRBV7-9	-	TGTGCCAGCAGCTTAAGTCCAGGCTCCTACGAGCAGTACTTC	CASSLSPGSYEQYF
-	TRBJ2-3	TRBV6-5	-	TGTGCCAGCAGTTACCATCAAGAGGGGGATACGCAGTATTTT	CASSYHQEGDTQYF
-	TRBJ2-7	TRBV13	-	TGTGCCAGCAGCTTCGAAGATCGTAACGAGCAGTACTTC	CASSFEDRNEQYF
-	TRBJ2-7	TRBV27	-	TGTGCCAGCAAGATTACAGGGTCAGTATACGAGCAGTACTTC	CASKITGSVYEQYF
-	TRBJ2-1	TRBV5-6	-	TGTGCCAGCAGCTTGGGACGGAAGCTCCGGTTCTTC	CASSLGRKLRFF
-	TRBJ2-5	TRBV9	-	TGTGCCAGCAGCGTAGAAAGCCGCCACAGGATGGAGGAGCAGTACTTC	CASSVESRHRMEEQYF
-	TRBJ2-1	TRBV27	-	TGTGCCAGCAGTTTGGGTCCCGGACTGCAAACCTACAATGAGCAGTTCTTC	CASSLGPGLQTYNEQFF
TRBD2	TRBJ2-1	TRBV27	-	TGTGCCAGCAGTTTATCGATCGGCGGGAGTGGGAATGAGCAGTTCTTC	CASSLSIGGSGNEQFF
-	TRBJ2-1	TRBV27	once	TGTGCCAGCAGTCCGTTAGGCCCCCCTACAGTTGGGGGGCGCTTTGAAGTTGAGCAGTTCTTC	CASSPLGPPTVGGRFEVEQFF
TRBD1	TRBJ1-1	TRBV19	-	TGTGCCAGTAGTATCCAACAGGGGGCCAACACTGAAGCTTTCTTT	CASSIQQGANTEAFF
TRBD2	TRBJ2-7	TRBV11-2	-	TGTGCCAGCACCCAATATGAGGGACTAGTGGGATACGAGCAGTACTTC	CASTQYEGLVGYEQYF
-	TRBJ2-7	TRBV6-5	-	TGTGCCAGCAGCGCCGATCCCCCCCGTAGCCACGAGCAGTACTTC	CASSADPPRSHEQYF
-	TRBJ1-2	TRBV27	-	TGTGCCAGCAGTTTAAACAAACCAGGGGAATATGGCTACACCTTC	CASSLNKPGEYGYTF
TRBD2	TRBJ2-7	TRBV27	-	TGTGCCAGCAGTTTCACGGGAGGGCCGGGGGAGCAGTACTTC	CASSFTGGPGEQYF
TRBD2	TRBJ2-1	TRBV5-4	once	TGTGCCAGCAGCGGGATGACTAGCTTAGAGCAGTTCTTC	CASSGMTSLEQFF
-	TRBJ1-2	TRBV4-1	-	TGCGCCAGCAGCCAAGATGCGGGGTGGTACGGCTACACCTTC	CASSQDAGWYGYTF
-	TRBJ1-1	TRBV16	-	TGTGCCAGCAGCCAACTCCGGGTGAACACTGAAGCTTTCTTT	CASSQLRVNTEAFF